What follows are 9 T cell receptor beta chains derived from one specimen sequenced in a study of identical twins. TCRdb processed the 5' RACE reads anew with MiXCR; each CDR3 protein has one entry. The table records 450,000 or so distinct CDR3 sequences, 20% to 25% of them present only once. The same data also went into a second study, on T cells expressing NK-cell markers.

The specimen was CD4+ T cells sorted from blood. These receptors were obtained from a woman aged 18 to 35 in good health.

This clonotype appeared a few times. The V gene is TRBV14, the J gene TRBJ2-1; D gene ambiguous. Germline lookup yields CDR1 SGHDN and CDR2 FVKESK. The CDR3 loop spans 15 amino acids. The V and J ends lost 1 base and 1 base respectively, with 8 bases between them. Written as DNA, the CDR3 is TGTGCCAGCAGCCAAGCCCCCCCGTCCTACAATGAGCAGTTCTTC. Its translation is CASSQAPPSYNEQFF.

The chain has TRBV6-2 or TRBV6-3 and TRBJ2-1, with 7 bases aligning to TRBD2. The CDR3 extends over 14 amino acids. Germline CDR1 and CDR2: MNHEY and SVGEGT. The V gene end was trimmed by 7 bases and the J gene end by 0 bases; junction bases not matched to a gene: 3. DNA for the CDR3: TGTGCCAGCACGGGCGGGAGCTCCTACAATGAGCAGTTCTTC. Its translation: CASTGGSSYNEQFF.

About this clonotype: This may come from a read error, since a much larger clone is one base off. This sequence joins TRBV27 and TRBJ2-7; 13 nucleotides agree with TRBD2. The trim removed 5 bases at V and 5 bases at J, leaving 6 bases unmatched. This CDR3 comprises 15 residues. Germline V gene data show CDR1 as MNHEY and CDR2 as SMNVEV (reference sequence). As DNA, the CDR3 is TGTGCCAGCAGTAACCGGACTAGCGGGAGCCACGAGCAGTACTTC. This gives the protein CASSNRTSGSHEQYF.

The chain joins TRBV20-1 to TRBJ2-2, with D tentatively TRBD2 (6 bases). Germline V CDR1 and CDR2: DFQATT, SNEGSKA (reference sequence). V was cut by 2 bases and J by 4 bases, with 14 bases left in between. CDR3 length equals 15 residues. This chain's CDR3 is CSARHTGSRTGELFF. The CDR3, as DNA: TGCAGTGCTAGACACACCGGGAGTCGCACCGGGGAGCTGTTTTTT.

V is TRBV5-1 and J is TRBJ2-7; D remains ambiguous. V was clipped by 6 bases and J by 5 bases, with 9 bases between them. The CDR3 runs to 11 residues. Germline CDR1 SGHRS, CDR2 YFSETQ. The CDR3 spells CASTADHEQYF. CDR3 sequence (DNA): TGCGCCAGCACCGCGGACCACGAGCAGTACTTC.

The J gene is TRBJ2-2, the V gene TRBV11-3, with D perhaps TRBD2 (5 bases). Trimming took off 5 bases at V and 3 bases at J, with 13 bases between the two ends. Germline V gene data show CDR1 as SGHNT and CDR2 as YENEEA. The CDR3 spans 15 residues. The CDR3 DNA reads TGTGCCAGCAGCCTTCGAGGGTCCGACACCGGGGAGCTGTTTTTT. Residues: CASSLRGSDTGELFF.

This chain uses TRBV7-9 with TRBJ2-3; D uncertain. Germline V gene lookup returns CDR1 SEHNR and CDR2 FQNEAQ (reference sequence). This CDR3 comprises 14 residues. V lost 4 bases, J lost 1 base, and 9 bases lay in between. The CDR3 is CASSSRVRTDTQYF. The CDR3 DNA follows: TGTGCCAGCAGCTCAAGGGTCCGCACAGATACGCAGTATTTT.

The chain uses TRBV29-1 and TRBJ2-7; D unclear. The CDR3 covers 11 residues. The V gene lost 7 bases and the J gene lost 5 bases, with 12 bases spanning the gap. From germline, CDR1 is SQVTM and CDR2 ANQGSEA. CDR3 region: CSGEIYDEQYF. The DNA for the CDR3 is TGCAGCGGAGAAATTTACGACGAGCAGTACTTC.

V is TRBV6-1 and J is TRBJ1-1; no clear D. V gave up 7 bases and J gave up 4 bases, with 13 bases separating them. Germline CDR1 is MNHNS and CDR2 is SASEGT. The CDR3 spans 13 residues. The CDR3 DNA reads as TGTGCCAGCACCTTAAGCGGGAGCACTGAAGCTTTCTTT. Residues: CASTLSGSTEAFF.